Listed here is a single TCR beta chain. J was trimmed by 6 bases and V by 4 bases; bases with no gene match: 12. Germline values: CDR1 MDHEN, CDR2 SYDVKM. This CDR3 spans 15 amino acids. This sample was taken from a study of blood T cell repertoires in COVID-19. Study at large: Sources were T cells, B-cell-depleted T cells, or PBMCs; the material itself was cDNA or gDNA.

Some clones are missing from TCRdb's copy, which holds only in-frame ones; the method was immunoSEQ multiplex PCR. The sample holds approximately 260,000 clones; 89% are singletons and the top ten take roughly 4.5%. The TCR sequence derives from a woman aged 40 to 50 who had recovered from COVID-19. Material: peripheral blood. This chain joins TRBV28 and TRBJ2-7; 7 bases align to TRBD1. CDR3 DNA: TGTGCCAGCAGTTCCTCTGACAGGGTTAAAGCCGAGCAGTACTTC. This codes for CASSSSDRVKAEQYF. The variable domain in full, completed from reference TRBV28 and TRBJ2-7, reads DVKVTQSSRYLVKRTGEKVFLECVQDMDHENMFWYRQDPGLGLRLIYFSYDVKMKEKGDIPEGYSVSREKKERFSLILESASTNQTSMYLCASSSSDRVKAEQYFGPGTRLTVT.